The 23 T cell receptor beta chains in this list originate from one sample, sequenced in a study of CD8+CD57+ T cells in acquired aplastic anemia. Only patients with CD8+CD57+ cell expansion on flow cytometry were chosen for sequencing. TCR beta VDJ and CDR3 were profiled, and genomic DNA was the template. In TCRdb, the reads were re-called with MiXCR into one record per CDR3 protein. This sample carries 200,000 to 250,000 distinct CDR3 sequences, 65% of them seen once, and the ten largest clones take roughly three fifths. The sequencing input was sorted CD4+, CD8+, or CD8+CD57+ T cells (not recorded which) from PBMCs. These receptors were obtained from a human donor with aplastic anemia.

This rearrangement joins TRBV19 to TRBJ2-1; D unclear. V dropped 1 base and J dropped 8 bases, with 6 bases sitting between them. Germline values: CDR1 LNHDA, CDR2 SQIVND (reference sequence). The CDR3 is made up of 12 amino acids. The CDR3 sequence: CASSIVGYEQFF. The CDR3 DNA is TGTGCCAGTAGTATAGTCGGGTATGAGCAGTTCTTC.

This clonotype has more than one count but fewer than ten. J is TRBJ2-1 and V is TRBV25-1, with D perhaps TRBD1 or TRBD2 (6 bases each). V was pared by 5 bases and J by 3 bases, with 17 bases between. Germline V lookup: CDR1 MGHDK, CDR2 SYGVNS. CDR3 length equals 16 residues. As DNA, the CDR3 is TGTGCCAGCAGTTATCCTTTCGGGGGCGACTACAATGAGCAGTTCTTC. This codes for CASSYPFGGDYNEQFF.

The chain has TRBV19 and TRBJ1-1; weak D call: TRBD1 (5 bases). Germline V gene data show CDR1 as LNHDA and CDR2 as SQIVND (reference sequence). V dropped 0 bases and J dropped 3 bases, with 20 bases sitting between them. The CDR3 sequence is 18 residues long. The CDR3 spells CASSIDSVTLQGDTEAFF. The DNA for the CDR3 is TGTGCCAGTAGTATAGATTCGGTTACTCTCCAAGGGGACACTGAAGCTTTCTTT.

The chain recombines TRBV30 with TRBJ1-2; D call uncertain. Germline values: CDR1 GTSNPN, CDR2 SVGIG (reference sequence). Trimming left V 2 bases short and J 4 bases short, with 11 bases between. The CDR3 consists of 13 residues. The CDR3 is CAWSTRVSYGYTF. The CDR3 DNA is TGTGCCTGGAGTACAAGGGTCTCCTATGGCTACACCTTC. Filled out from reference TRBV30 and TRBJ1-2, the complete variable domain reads SQTIHQWPATLVQPVGSPLSLECTVEGTSNPNLYWYRQAAGRGLQLLFYSVGIGQISSEVPQNLSASRPQDRQFILSSKKLLLSDSGFYLCAWSTRVSYGYTFGSGTRLTVV.

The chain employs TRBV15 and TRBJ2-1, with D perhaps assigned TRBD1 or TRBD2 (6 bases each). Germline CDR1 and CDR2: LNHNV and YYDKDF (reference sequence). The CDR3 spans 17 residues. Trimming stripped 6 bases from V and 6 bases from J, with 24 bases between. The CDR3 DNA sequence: TGTGCCACCAGAACAGACATTAACAGGGAAGCGGGCAATGAGCAGTTCTTC. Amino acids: CATRTDINREAGNEQFF.

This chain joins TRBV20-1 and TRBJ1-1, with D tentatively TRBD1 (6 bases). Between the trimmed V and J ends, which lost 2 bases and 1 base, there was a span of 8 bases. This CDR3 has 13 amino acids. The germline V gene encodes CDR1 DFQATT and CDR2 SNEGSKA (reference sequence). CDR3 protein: CSARKQGNTEAFF. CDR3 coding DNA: TGCAGTGCTAGAAAACAGGGGAACACTGAAGCTTTCTTT.

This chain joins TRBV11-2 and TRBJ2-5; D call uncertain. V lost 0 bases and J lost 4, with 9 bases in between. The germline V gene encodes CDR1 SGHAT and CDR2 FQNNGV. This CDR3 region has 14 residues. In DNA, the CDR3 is TGTGCCAGCAGCTTAGAACCTAGAATAGAGACCCAGTACTTC. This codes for CASSLEPRIETQYF.

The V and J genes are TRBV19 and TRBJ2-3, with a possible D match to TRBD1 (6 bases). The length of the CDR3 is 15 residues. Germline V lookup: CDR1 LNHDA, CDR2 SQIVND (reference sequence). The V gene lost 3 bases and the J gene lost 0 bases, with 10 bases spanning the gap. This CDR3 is CASSMGARSTDTQYF. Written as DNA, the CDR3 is TGTGCCAGTAGTATGGGGGCGCGGAGCACAGATACGCAGTATTTT.

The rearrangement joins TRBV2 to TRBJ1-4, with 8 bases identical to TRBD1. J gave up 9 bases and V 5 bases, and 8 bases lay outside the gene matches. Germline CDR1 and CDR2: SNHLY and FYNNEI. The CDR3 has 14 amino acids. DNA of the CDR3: TGTGCCAGCAGTACTCCGGGACAGGCTAAAAAACTGTTTTTT. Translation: CASSTPGQAKKLFF.

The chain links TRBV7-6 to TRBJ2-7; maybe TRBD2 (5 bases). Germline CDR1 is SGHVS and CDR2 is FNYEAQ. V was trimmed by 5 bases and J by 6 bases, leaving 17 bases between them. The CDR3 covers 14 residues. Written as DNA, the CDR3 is TGTGCCAGCAGCCCGAGGGTCACCACTGGCGAGCAGTACTTC. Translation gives CASSPRVTTGEQYF.

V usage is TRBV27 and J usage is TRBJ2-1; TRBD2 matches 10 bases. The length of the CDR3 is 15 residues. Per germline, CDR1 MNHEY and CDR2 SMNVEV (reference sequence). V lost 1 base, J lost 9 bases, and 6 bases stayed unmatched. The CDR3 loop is CASSLLAGGPGEQFF. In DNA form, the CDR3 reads TGTGCCAGCAGTTTATTAGCGGGAGGCCCAGGTGAGCAGTTCTTC.

CDR3 sequence reads: CSAPPRGQGTGQPQHF. CDR3 DNA: TGCAGTGCTCCACCCCGAGGACAGGGGACAGGGCAGCCCCAGCATTTT. This chain links TRBV20-1 with TRBJ1-5; 9 nucleotides align to TRBD1. CDR1 is DFQATT and CDR2 is SNEGSKA in the germline V gene (reference sequence). The CDR3 is 16 amino acids. V was pared by 5 bases and J by 7 bases, with 15 bases of the junction left unmatched.

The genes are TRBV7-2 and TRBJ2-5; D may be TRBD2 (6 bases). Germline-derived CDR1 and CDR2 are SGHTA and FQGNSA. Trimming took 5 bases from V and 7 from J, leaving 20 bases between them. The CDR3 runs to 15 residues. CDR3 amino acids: CASSPASGRGGTQYF. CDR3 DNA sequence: TGTGCCAGCAGCCCAGCTAGTGGTCGGGGAGGGACCCAGTACTTC.

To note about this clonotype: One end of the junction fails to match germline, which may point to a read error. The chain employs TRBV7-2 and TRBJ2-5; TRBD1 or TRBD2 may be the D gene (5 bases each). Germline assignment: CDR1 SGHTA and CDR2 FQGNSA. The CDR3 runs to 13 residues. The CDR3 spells CASSFLDPGTRYF. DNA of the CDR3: TGTGCCAGCAGCTTTTTGGACCCAGGGACCCGGTACTTC.

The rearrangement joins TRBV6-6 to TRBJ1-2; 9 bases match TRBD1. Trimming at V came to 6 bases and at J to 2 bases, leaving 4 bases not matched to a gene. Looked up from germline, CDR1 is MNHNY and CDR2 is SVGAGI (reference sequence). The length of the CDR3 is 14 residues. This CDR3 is CASSQDRGNYGYTF. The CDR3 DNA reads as TGTGCCAGCAGCCAGGACAGGGGAAACTATGGCTACACCTTC.

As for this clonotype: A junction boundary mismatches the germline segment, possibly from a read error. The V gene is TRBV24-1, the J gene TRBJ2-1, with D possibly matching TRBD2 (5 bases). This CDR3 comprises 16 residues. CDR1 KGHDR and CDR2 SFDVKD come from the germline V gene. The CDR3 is CATSDALATRNNEQLF. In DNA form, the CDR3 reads TGTGCCACCAGTGATGCCCTAGCCACGAGAAACAATGAGCAGTTATTC.

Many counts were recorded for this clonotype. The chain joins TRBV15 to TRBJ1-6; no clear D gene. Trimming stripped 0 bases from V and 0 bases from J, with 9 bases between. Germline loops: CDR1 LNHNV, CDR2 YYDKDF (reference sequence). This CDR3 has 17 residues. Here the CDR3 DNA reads TGTGCCACCAGCAGAGATTGGGGAAGCTCCTATAATTCACCCCTCCACTTT. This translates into CATSRDWGSSYNSPLHF.

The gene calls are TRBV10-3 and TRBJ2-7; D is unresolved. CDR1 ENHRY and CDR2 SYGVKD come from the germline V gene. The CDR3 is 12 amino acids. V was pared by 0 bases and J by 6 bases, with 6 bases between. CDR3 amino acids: CAISESFREQYF. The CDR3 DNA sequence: TGTGCCATCAGTGAGTCTTTCCGCGAGCAGTACTTC.

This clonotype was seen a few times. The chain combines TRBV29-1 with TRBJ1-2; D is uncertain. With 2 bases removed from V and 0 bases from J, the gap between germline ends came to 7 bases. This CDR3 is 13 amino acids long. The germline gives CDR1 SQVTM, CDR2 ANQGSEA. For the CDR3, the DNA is TGCAGCGTTGAATCTCGATCTAACTATGGCTACACCTTC. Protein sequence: CSVESRSNYGYTF.

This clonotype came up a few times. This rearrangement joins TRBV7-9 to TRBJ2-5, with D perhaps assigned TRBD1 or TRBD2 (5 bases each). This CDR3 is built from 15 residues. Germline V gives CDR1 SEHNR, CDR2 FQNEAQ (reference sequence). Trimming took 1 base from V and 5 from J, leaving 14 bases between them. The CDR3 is CASSLVGGLSETQYF. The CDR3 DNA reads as TGTGCCAGCAGCTTAGTTGGGGGTTTGAGTGAGACCCAGTACTTC.

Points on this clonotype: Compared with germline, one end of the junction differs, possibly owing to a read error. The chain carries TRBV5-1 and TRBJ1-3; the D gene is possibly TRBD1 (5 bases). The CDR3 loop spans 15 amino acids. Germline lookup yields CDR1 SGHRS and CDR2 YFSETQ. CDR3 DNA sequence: TGTGCCAGCAGCGGAGACTCGGGGCCTGGAAACACCATATATTTT. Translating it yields CASSGDSGPGNTIYF.

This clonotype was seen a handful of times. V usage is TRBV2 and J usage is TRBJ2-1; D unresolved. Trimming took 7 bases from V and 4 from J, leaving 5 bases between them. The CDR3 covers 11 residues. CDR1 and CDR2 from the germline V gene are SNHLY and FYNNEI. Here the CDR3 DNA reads TGTGCCAGCAACGAGTACAATGAGCAGTTCTTC. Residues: CASNEYNEQFF.

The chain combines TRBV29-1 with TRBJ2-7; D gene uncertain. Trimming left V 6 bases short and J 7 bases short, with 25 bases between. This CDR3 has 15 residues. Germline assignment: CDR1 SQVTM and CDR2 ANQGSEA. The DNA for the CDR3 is TGCAGCGTCGAGTCTCCATCGAGCTCCTACAATGAGCAGTACTTC. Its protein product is CSVESPSSSYNEQYF.